The T cell receptor (beta chain) described here comes from a study of cytomegalovirus exposure and HLA in healthy donors. Overall study context: Earlier findings included some 120 million unique TCR beta sequences obtained from roughly 200 million T cells. Study results and caveats: Many donors shared some public TCRs, even though most TCR sequences were rare. Several top significant clusters appeared, in a later analysis, to be linked to common viral pathogens.

A note on this clone: The antigen is unknown.

Use of 60 Vbeta and 13 Jbeta primers characterized the PCR. Generated by immunoSEQ multiplex PCR, the TCRdb table keeps only in-frame clones and is missing some. This repertoire shows 200,000 to 250,000 clones, almost 85% found once; its top ten account for 0.55% to 0.7%. This CDR3 has 14 residues. V was pared by 5 bases and J by 2 bases, with 12 bases between. Per the germline V gene, CDR1 is SGHNT and CDR2 is YENEEA. V is TRBV11-3 and J is TRBJ1-2, with D possibly TRBD1 on 6 matching bases. The sequenced sample was PBMCs. This TCR was sampled from a woman between 40 and 55 years old in good health and CMV-seronegative. The CDR3 sequence: CASSRRGGNYGYTF. CDR3 bases: TGTGCCAGCAGCCGGAGGGGGGGGAACTATGGCTACACCTTC. The full variable domain, completed using reference TRBV11-3 and TRBJ1-2, is EAGVVQSPRYKIIEKKQPVAFWCNPISGHNTLYWYLQNLGQGPELLIRYENEEAVDDSQLPKDRFSAERLKGVDSTLKIQPAELGDSAVYLCASSRRGGNYGYTFGSGTRLTVV.